These 18 T cell receptor beta chains were sequenced from one sample in a study of blood T cells in healthy people across ages. Primed by a sample-barcoded 5' primer and a J-beta primer mix, a second PCR proceeded for about 6 to 12 cycles. TCRdb reprocessed the 5' RACE reads via MiXCR and lists one record per CDR3 protein. The repertoire has roughly 830,000 distinct CDR3 sequences, approximately 67% of them found once; the top ten carry around a quarter. The source material was blood. Receptors were obtained from a man aged 25 to 40 in good health.

This clonotype was seen more than once but under ten times. The chain joins TRBV2 to TRBJ2-1; 7 bases fit TRBD1. Looked up from germline, CDR1 is SNHLY and CDR2 is FYNNEI. V shed 6 bases, J shed 6 bases, and the junction held 5 bases outside the gene matches. The CDR3 sequence is 13 residues long. CDR3 sequence: CASRVDRANEQFF. The CDR3 coding sequence is TGTGCCAGCAGAGTAGACAGGGCCAATGAGCAGTTCTTC.

The chain employs TRBV12-3 or TRBV12-4 and TRBJ1-4, with a tentative D call TRBD1 (5 bases). V lost 3 bases to trimming and J lost 8 bases, with 13 bases between them. This CDR3 is 14 amino acids long. Here the CDR3 reads CASSLWQGGEKLFF. The DNA for the CDR3 is TGTGCCAGCAGTTTGTGGCAGGGTGGCGAAAAACTGTTTTTT.

Details on this clonotype: One end of the junction is discordant with germline, which a read error may explain. The J gene is TRBJ1-3, the V gene TRBV12-3 or TRBV12-4; a weak D match, TRBD1 (6 bases). This CDR3 comprises 15 residues. The chain's CDR3 is CASTPPAGEGNIIYF. The DNA for the CDR3 is TGTGCCAGCACCCCCCCGGCAGGGGAAGGAAACATCATATATTTT.

There are a few counts of this clonotype. This chain links TRBV20-1 with TRBJ2-3, with D perhaps TRBD2 (7 bases). Between the trimmed V and J ends, which lost 6 bases and 2 bases, there was a span of 18 bases. The CDR3 loop spans 15 amino acids. Per germline, CDR1 DFQATT and CDR2 SNEGSKA (reference sequence). CDR3 region: CSARRGGGNTDTQYF. In DNA, the CDR3 is TGCAGTGCGCGGAGGGGGGGAGGGAACACAGATACGCAGTATTTT.

A few counts support this clonotype. V and J are TRBV4-3 and TRBJ2-1, with 11 bases that match TRBD2. The CDR3 spans 17 residues. V gave up 1 base and J gave up 8 bases; unmatched junction bases: 10. In germline, CDR1 is LGHNA, CDR2 YSLEER. CDR3 nucleotide sequence: TGCGCCAGCAGCCAAGGCGGAAATAGCGGGGGGGAAGATGAGCAGTTCTTC. Residues: CASSQGGNSGGEDEQFF.

V is TRBV4-2 and J is TRBJ1-6, with a tentative D call TRBD1 (6 bases). CDR1 is LGHNA and CDR2 is YNFKEQ in the germline V gene. Between the trimmed V and J ends, which lost 0 bases and 4 bases, there was a span of 19 bases. There are 19 residues in the CDR3. CDR3 residues: CASSQELGGRGRYNSPLHF. The CDR3 bases are TGTGCCAGCAGCCAAGAATTGGGGGGCAGGGGACGATATAATTCACCCCTCCACTTT.

The V gene is TRBV24-1, the J gene TRBJ2-2; perhaps D is TRBD1 or TRBD2 (5 bases each). Germline assignment: CDR1 KGHDR and CDR2 SFDVKD. The CDR3 loop spans 20 amino acids. V was trimmed by 0 bases and J by 2 bases, leaving 21 bases between them. For the CDR3, the DNA is TGTGCCACCAGTGATTTGAGTTTCCGGGGCAAACCTCTAAACACCGGGGAGCTGTTTTTT. Protein: CATSDLSFRGKPLNTGELFF.

The chain is built from TRBV6-2 or TRBV6-3 and TRBJ2-2, with TRBD2 matching 7 bases. Germline V gene data show CDR1 as MNHEY and CDR2 as SVGEGT. The CDR3 has 17 residues. Trimming removed 0 bases from V and 2 bases from J; junction bases left unmatched: 6. DNA for the CDR3: TGTGCCAGCAGTTACTCGATAAGCGGGATAAACACCGGGGAGCTGTTTTTT. Translated: CASSYSISGINTGELFF.

This clonotype was counted between two and nine times. The DNA of the CDR3 is TGTGCCAGCAGTCCCACAGGACCCTACGAGCAGTACTTC. Amino acid sequence: CASSPTGPYEQYF. The chain recombines TRBV12-3 or TRBV12-4 with TRBJ2-7, with D perhaps matching TRBD1 (5 bases). CDR3 length: 13 amino acids. V lost 5 bases and J 2 bases, leaving 10 bases between the germline ends.

This rearrangement joins TRBV7-9 to TRBJ1-5; TRBD1 matches at 8 bases. Germline lookup yields CDR1 SEHNR and CDR2 FQNEAQ (reference sequence). With 2 bases clipped from V and 2 bases from J, the junction kept 2 bases outside the gene matches. This CDR3 spans 15 amino acids. CDR3 coding DNA: TGTGCCAGCAGCTTAATGGGACAGGGCAATCAGCCCCAGCATTTT. Its translation: CASSLMGQGNQPQHF.

This clonotype has more than one count but fewer than ten. The chain recombines TRBV12-3 or TRBV12-4 with TRBJ1-5; 7 bases are shared with TRBD1. This CDR3 has 16 residues. V shed 5 bases and J 4 bases; nucleotides not matched to a gene: 11. CDR3 nucleotides: TGTGCCAGCAGTCGACAGGGTACCGAAGAGAATCAGCCCCAGCATTTT. This encodes CASSRQGTEENQPQHF.

V gene TRBV29-1 combines with J gene TRBJ1-2; 7 bases are a match to TRBD1. The CDR3 sequence is 13 residues long. The V segment lost 3 bases and the J segment 7 bases; nucleotides outside the gene matches: 8. The V gene's germline CDR1 is SQVTM and CDR2 ANQGSEA. This CDR3 reads CSVEVRGERGYTF. The CDR3 DNA sequence: TGCAGCGTTGAGGTCAGGGGGGAACGTGGCTACACCTTC.

This clonotype has at least ten counts. The J gene is TRBJ2-5, the V gene TRBV7-6, with a possible D match to TRBD1 (5 bases). The CDR3 has 14 amino acids. The germline CDR1 and CDR2 sequences are SGHVS and FNYEAQ. Trimming removed 5 bases at V and 0 bases at J, with 10 bases between. The chain's CDR3 is CASSTGRYQETQYF. The CDR3 DNA reads as TGTGCCAGCAGCACAGGCCGGTACCAAGAGACCCAGTACTTC.

The chain carries TRBV10-3 and TRBJ2-7, with D perhaps matching TRBD1 (6 bases). The germline gives CDR1 ENHRY, CDR2 SYGVKD. The ends were cut back, 4 bases at V and 3 bases at J, with 10 bases in the middle. This CDR3 is built from 13 residues. The DNA of the CDR3 is TGTGCCATCAGTGGGACAGAGTTCTACGAGCAGTACTTC. Translation gives CAISGTEFYEQYF.

The rearrangement joins TRBV6-2 or TRBV6-3 to TRBJ2-4; weak D call: TRBD2 (5 bases). This CDR3 has 12 residues. Trimming pared 4 bases from V and 13 bases from J, leaving 14 bases between. Germline lookup yields CDR1 MNHEY and CDR2 SVGEGT. The CDR3 sequence: CASSSYKWEQYF. CDR3 nucleotides: TGTGCCAGCAGTTCCTACAAGTGGGAGCAGTACTTC.

This clonotype has more than one count but fewer than ten. The rearrangement links TRBV12-3 or TRBV12-4 to TRBJ2-5, with TRBD1 as a possible D gene (5 bases). The CDR3 has 12 amino acids. Trimming pared 10 bases from V and 5 bases from J, leaving 14 bases between. This CDR3 is CATAGSHETQYF. The CDR3 coding sequence is TGTGCCACCGCAGGGTCCCACGAGACCCAGTACTTC.

Details on this clonotype: A much larger clone differs by one base, so this may be a read error. This chain uses TRBV27 with TRBJ2-5; D gene uncertain. The CDR3 runs to 14 residues. Germline lookup yields CDR1 MNHEY and CDR2 SMNVEV (reference sequence). CDR3 protein: CACSPARHSETQYF. CDR3 coding DNA: TGTGCCTGCAGTCCGGCTCGGCACTCAGAGACCCAGTACTTC.

The chain is built from TRBV10-3 and TRBJ2-3, with D tentatively TRBD2 (6 bases). Germline CDR1 is ENHRY and CDR2 is SYGVKD. Trimming removed 0 bases from V and 1 base from J, with 8 bases in between. CDR3 length: 15 amino acids. In nucleotides, the CDR3 is TGTGCCATCAGTGAGTCTGAGCGGGGCACAGATACGCAGTATTTT. Protein sequence: CAISESERGTDTQYF.